This T cell receptor beta chain came from a study of shared clonotypes between healthy human individuals. Profiling relied on immunoSEQ multiplex PCR, and the TCRdb table lists in-frame clones only, not all of them. The sample includes hundreds of thousands of clones, over 65% seen only once; the top ten take 1.5% to 2%. The CDR3 contains 15 residues. The V end was cut by 0 bases, the J end by 3 bases, with 13 bases between. Germline-derived CDR1 and CDR2 are SGHRS and YFSETQ. Sequencing used memory CD4+ T cells sorted from blood. The sample's subset: CD45RA-negative fraction. The chain has TRBV5-1 and TRBJ2-7; D is perhaps TRBD2 (6 bases). This sequence originates from a woman in her 30s in good health. In nucleotides, the CDR3 is TGCGCCAGCAGCTTGGGAACTAGCTCCTTCTACGAGCAGTACTTC. It is translated as CASSLGTSSFYEQYF. The variable domain in full, with the rest retrieved from reference TRBV5-1 and TRBJ2-7, is KAGVTQTPRYLIKTRGQQVTLSCSPISGHRSVSWYQQTPGQGLQFLFEYFSETQRNKGNFPGRFSGRQFSNSRSEMNVSTLELGDSALYLCASSLGTSSFYEQYFGPGTRLTVT.